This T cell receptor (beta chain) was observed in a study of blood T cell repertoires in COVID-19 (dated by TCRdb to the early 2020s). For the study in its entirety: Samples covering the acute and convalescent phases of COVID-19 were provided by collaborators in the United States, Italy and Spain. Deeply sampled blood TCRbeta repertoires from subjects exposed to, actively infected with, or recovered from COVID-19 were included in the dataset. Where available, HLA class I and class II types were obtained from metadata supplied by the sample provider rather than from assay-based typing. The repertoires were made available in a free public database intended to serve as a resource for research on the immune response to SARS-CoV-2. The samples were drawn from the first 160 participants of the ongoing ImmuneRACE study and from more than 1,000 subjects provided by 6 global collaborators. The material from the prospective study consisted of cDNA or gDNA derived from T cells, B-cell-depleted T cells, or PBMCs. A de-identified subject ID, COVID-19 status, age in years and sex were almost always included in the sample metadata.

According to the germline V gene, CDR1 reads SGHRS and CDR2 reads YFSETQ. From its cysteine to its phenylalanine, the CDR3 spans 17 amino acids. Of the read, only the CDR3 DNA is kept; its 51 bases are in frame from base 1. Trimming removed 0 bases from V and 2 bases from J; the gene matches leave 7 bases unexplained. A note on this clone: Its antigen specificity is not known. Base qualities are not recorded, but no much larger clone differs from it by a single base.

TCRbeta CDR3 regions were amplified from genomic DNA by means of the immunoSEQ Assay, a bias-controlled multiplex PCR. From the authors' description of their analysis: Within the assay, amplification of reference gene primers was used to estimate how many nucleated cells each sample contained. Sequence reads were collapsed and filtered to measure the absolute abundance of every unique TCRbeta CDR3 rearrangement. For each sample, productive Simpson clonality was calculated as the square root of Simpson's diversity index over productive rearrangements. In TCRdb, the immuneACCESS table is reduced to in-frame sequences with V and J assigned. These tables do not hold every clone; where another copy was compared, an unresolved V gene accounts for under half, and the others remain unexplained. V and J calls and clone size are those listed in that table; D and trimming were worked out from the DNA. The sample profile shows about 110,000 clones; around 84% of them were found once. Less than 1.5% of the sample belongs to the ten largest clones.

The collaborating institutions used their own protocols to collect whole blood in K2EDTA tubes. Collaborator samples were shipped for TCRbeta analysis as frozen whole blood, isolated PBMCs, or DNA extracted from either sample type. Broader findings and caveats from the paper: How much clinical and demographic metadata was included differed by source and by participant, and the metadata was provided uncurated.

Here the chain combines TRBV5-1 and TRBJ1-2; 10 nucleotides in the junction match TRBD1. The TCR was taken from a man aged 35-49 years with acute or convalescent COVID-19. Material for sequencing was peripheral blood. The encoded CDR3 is CASSLARGTGANYGYTF. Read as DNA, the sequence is TGCGCCAGCAGCTTGGCCAGGGGGACAGGGGCGAACTATGGCTACACCTTC.